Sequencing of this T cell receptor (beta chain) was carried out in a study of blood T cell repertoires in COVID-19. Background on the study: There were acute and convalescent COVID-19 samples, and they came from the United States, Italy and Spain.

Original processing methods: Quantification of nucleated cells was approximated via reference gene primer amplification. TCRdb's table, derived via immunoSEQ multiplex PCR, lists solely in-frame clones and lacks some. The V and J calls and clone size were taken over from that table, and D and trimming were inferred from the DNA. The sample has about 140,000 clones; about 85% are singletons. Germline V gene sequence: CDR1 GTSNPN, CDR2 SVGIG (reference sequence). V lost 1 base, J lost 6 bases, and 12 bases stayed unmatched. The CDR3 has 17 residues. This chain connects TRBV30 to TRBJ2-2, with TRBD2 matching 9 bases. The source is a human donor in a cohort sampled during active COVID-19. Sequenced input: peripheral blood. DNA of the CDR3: TGTGCCTGGAGTGGACTAGCGGACAAGCAAGGGGCCGGGGAGCTGTTTTTT. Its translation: CAWSGLADKQGAGELFF.